This TCR beta chain stems from a study of blood T cell repertoires in COVID-19. Study overall: Italy, Spain and the United States were the sources of the convalescent and acute COVID-19 samples. PBMCs, B-cell-depleted T cells, or T cells provided the cDNA or gDNA that made up the material.

Method: immunoSEQ multiplex PCR; TCRdb's copy keeps in-frame clones and lacks some. The sample lists about 110,000 clones, around 86% seen once, with approximately 4.1% in the top ten. The V end lost 1 base, the J end lost 10 bases, and 11 bases lay between the germline ends. This CDR3 has 14 residues. From germline, CDR1 is SEHNR and CDR2 FQNEAQ (reference sequence). The TCR originated in a woman between 65 and 79 years old with acute or convalescent COVID-19. Sequences were obtained from peripheral blood. The rearrangement joins TRBV7-9 to TRBJ1-6; D remains ambiguous. CDR3: CASSLEGSGSPLHF. CDR3 nucleotide sequence: TGTGCCAGCAGCTTAGAAGGGAGCGGCTCACCCCTCCACTTT.